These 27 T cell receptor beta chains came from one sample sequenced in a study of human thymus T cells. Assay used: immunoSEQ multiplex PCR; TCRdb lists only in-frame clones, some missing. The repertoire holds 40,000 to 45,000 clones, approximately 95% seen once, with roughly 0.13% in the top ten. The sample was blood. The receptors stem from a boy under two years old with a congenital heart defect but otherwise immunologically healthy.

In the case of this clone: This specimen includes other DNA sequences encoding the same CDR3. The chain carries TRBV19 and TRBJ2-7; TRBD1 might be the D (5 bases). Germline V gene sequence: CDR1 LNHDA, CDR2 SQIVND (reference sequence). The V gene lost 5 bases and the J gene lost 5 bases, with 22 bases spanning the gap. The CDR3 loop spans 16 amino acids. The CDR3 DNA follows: TGTGCCAGTAGTTCACCCTCCCGACAGAGTATTGACGAGCAGTACTTC. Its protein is CASSSPSRQSIDEQYF.

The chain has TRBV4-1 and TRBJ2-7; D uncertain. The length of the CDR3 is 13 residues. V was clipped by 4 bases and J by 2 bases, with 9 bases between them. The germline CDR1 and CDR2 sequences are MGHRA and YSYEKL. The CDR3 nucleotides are TGCGCCAGCAGCCCTGGTGAAACCTACGAGCAGTACTTC. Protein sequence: CASSPGETYEQYF.

CDR3 residues: CASSLRDSNSPLHF. CDR3 nucleotide sequence: TGTGCCAGCAGTTTGAGGGACAGTAATTCACCCCTCCACTTT. The gene calls are TRBV27 and TRBJ1-6, with TRBD1 matching 7 bases. The CDR3 is 14 amino acids. Per germline, CDR1 MNHEY and CDR2 SMNVEV (reference sequence). V was pared by 3 bases and J by 6 bases, with 2 bases of the junction left unmatched.

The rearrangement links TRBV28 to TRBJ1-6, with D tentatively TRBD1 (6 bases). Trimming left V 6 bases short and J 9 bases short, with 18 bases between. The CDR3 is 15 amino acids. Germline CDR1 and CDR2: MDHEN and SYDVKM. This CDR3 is CASRPFGGGGSPLHF. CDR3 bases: TGTGCCAGCAGACCTTTCGGAGGGGGGGGTTCACCCCTCCACTTT.

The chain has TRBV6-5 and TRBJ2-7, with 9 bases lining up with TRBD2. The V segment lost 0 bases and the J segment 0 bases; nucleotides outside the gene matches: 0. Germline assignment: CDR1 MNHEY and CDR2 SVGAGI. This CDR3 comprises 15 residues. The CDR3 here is CASSYSSGGSYEQYF. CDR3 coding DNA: TGTGCCAGCAGTTACTCTAGCGGGGGCTCCTACGAGCAGTACTTC.

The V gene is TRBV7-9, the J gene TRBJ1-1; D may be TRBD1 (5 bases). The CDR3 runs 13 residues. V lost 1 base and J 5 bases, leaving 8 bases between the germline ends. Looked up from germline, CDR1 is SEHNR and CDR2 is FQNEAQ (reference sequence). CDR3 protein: CASSLGAGTEAFF. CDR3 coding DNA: TGTGCCAGCAGCTTAGGGGCAGGGACTGAAGCTTTCTTT.

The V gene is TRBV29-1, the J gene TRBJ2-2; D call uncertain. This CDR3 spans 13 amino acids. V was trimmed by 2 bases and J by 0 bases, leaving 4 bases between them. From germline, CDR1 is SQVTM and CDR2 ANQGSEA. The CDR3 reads CSVESANTGELFF. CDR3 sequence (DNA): TGCAGCGTTGAATCGGCGAACACCGGGGAGCTGTTTTTT.

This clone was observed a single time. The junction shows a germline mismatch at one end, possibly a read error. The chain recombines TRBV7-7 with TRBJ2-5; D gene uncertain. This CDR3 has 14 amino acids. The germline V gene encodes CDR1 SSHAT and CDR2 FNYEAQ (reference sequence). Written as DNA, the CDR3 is TGTGCTAGCAGCTTAGAGTCTAGAGGAGAGACCCAGTACTTC. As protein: CASSLESRGETQYF.

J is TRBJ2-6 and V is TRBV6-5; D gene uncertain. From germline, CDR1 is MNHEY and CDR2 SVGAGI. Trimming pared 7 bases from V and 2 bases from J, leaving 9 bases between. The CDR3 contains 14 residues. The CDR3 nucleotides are TGTGCCAGCACCCGGAGCGCTGGGGCCAACGTCCTGACTTTC. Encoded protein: CASTRSAGANVLTF.

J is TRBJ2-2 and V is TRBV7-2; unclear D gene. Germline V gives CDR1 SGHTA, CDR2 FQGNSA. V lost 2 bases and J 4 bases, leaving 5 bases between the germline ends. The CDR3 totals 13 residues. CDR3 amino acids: CASSLIRTGELFF. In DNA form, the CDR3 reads TGTGCCAGCAGCTTAATCCGCACCGGGGAGCTGTTTTTT.

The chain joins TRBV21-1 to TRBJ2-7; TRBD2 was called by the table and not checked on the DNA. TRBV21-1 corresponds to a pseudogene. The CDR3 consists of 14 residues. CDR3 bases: TGTGCCAGCAGCAAGCGGGACGCCTCCTACGAGCAGTACTTC. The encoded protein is CASSKRDASYEQYF.

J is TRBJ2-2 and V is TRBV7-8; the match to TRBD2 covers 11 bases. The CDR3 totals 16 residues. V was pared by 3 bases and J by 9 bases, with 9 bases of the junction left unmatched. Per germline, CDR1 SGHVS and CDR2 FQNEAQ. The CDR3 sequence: CASSFVGTSGGRELFF. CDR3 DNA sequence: TGTGCCAGCAGCTTCGTCGGGACTAGCGGTGGGAGGGAGCTGTTTTTT.

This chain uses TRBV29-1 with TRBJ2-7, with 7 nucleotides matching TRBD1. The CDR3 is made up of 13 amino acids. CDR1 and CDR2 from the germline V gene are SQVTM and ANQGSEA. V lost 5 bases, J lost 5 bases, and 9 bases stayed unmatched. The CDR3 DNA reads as TGCAGCGTTCGGACAGGATCTAAAGACGAGCAGTACTTC. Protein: CSVRTGSKDEQYF.

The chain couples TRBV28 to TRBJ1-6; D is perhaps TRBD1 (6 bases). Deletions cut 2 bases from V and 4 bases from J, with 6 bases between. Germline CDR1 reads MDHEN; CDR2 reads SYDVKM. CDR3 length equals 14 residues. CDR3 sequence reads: CASSLQGYNSPLHF. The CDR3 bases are TGTGCCAGCAGTTTACAGGGGTATAATTCACCCCTCCACTTT.

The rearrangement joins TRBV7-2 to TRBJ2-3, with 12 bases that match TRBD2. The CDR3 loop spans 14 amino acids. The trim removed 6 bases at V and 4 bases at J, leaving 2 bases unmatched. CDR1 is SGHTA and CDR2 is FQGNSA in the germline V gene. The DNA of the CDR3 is TGTGCCAGCAGGAGACTAGCGGGGGCAGATACGCAGTATTTT. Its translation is CASRRLAGADTQYF.

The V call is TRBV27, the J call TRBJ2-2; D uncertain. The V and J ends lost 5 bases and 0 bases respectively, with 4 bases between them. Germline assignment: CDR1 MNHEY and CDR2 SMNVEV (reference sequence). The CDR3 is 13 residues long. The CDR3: CASSPPNTGELFF. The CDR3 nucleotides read TGTGCCAGCAGTCCCCCGAACACCGGGGAGCTGTTTTTT.

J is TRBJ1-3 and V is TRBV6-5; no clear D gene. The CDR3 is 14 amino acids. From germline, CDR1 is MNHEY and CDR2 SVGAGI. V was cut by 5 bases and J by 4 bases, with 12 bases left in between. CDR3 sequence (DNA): TGTGCCAGCAGTATGGAGGGATCAGGAAACACCATATATTTT. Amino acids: CASSMEGSGNTIYF.

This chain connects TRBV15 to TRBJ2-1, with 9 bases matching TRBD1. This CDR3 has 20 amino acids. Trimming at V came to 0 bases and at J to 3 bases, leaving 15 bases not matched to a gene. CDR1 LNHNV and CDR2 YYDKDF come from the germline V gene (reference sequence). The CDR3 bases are TGTGCCACCAGCAGAGATGCTGGGACAGGGCTGGTGGTGGGCTACAATGAGCAGTTCTTC. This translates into CATSRDAGTGLVVGYNEQFF.

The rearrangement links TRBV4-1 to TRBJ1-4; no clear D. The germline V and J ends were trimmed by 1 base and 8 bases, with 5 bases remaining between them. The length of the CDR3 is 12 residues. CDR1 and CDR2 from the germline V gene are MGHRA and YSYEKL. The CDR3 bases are TGCGCCAGCAGCCAAGTCTTCGAAAAACTGTTTTTT. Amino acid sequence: CASSQVFEKLFF.

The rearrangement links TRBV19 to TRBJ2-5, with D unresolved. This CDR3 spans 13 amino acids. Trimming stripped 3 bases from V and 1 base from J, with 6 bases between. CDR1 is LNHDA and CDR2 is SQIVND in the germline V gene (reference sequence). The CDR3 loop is CASSISVQETQYF. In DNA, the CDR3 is TGTGCCAGTAGTATTTCTGTCCAAGAGACCCAGTACTTC. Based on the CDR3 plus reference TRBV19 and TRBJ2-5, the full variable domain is DGGITQSPKYLFRKEGQNVTLSCEQNLNHDAMYWYRQDPGQGLRLIYYSQIVNDFQKGDIAEGYSVSREKKESFPLTVTSAQKNPTAFYLCASSISVQETQYFGPGTRLLVL.

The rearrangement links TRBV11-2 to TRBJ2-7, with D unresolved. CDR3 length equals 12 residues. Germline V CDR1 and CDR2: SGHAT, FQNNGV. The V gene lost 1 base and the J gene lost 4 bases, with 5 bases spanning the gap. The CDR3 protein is CASSLGRYEQYF. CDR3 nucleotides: TGTGCCAGCAGCTTAGGCCGGTACGAGCAGTACTTC.

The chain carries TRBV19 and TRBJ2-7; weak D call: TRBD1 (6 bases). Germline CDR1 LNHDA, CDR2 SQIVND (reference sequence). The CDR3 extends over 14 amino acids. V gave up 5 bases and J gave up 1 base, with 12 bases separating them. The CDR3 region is CASSSGGQSYEQYF. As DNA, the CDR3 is TGTGCCAGTAGTTCTGGCGGACAGTCCTACGAGCAGTACTTC.

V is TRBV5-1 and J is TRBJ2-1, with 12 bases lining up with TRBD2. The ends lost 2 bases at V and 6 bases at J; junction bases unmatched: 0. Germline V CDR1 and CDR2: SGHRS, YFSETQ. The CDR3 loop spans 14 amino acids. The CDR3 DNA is TGCGCCAGCAGCTTACTAGCGGGGGGCAATGAGCAGTTCTTC. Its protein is CASSLLAGGNEQFF. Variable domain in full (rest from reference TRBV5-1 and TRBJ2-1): KAGVTQTPRYLIKTRGQQVTLSCSPISGHRSVSWYQQTPGQGLQFLFEYFSETQRNKGNFPGRFSGRQFSNSRSEMNVSTLELGDSALYLCASSLLAGGNEQFFGPGTRLTVL.

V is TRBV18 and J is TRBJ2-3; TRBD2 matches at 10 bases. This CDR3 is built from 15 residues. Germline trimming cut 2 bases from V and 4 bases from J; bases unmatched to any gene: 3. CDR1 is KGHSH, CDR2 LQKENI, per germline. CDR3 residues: CASSPVGTSADTQYF. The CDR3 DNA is TGTGCCAGCTCACCAGTCGGGACTAGCGCAGATACGCAGTATTTT. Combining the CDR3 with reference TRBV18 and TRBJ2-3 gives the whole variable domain NAGVMQNPRHLVRRRGQEARLRCSPMKGHSHVYWYRQLPEEGLKFMVYLQKENIIDESGMPKERFSAEFPKEGPSILRIQQVVRGDSAAYFCASSPVGTSADTQYFGPGTRLTVL.

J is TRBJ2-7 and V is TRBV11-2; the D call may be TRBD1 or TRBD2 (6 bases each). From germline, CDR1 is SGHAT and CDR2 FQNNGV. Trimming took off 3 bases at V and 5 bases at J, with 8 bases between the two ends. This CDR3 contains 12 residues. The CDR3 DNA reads TGTGCCAGCAGCTTGAGGGGGGACGAGCAGTACTTC. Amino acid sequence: CASSLRGDEQYF. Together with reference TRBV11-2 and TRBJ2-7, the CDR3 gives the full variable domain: EAGVAQSPRYKIIEKRQSVAFWCNPISGHATLYWYQQILGQGPKLLIQFQNNGVVDDSQLPKDRFSAERLKGVDSTLKIQPAKLEDSAVYLCASSLRGDEQYFGPGTRLTVT.

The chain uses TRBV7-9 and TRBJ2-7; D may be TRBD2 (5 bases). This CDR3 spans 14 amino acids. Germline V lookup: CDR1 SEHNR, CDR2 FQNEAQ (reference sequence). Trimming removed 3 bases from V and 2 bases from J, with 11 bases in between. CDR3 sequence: CASSFNPGAYEQYF. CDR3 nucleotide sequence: TGTGCCAGCAGCTTTAACCCCGGGGCCTACGAGCAGTACTTC.

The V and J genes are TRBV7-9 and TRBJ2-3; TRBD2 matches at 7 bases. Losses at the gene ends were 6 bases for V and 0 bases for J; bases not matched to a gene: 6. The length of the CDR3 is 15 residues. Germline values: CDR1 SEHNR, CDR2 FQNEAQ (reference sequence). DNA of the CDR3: TGTGCCAGCAGACGGACTAGGGGTAGCACAGATACGCAGTATTTT. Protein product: CASRRTRGSTDTQYF.